These 15 T cell receptor beta chains were all obtained from the same sample, sequenced in a study of cytomegalovirus exposure and HLA in healthy donors. Use of 60 Vbeta and 13 Jbeta primers characterized the PCR. Data came from immunoSEQ multiplex PCR; TCRdb stores just in-frame clones and leaves some out. In the table there are 150,000 to 200,000 clones, roughly nine tenths of which are singletons. Sequenced input: PBMCs. Receptors originate from a boy under 10 years old in good health and CMV-seronegative.

The chain carries TRBV4-2 and TRBJ2-7; TRBD1 is a possible D gene (6 bases). This CDR3 has 14 residues. V dropped 1 base and J dropped 4 bases, with 11 bases sitting between them. CDR1 and CDR2 (germline): LGHNA, YNFKEQ. The CDR3 spells CASSQAGTNYEQYF. Written as DNA, the CDR3 is TGTGCCAGCAGCCAAGCCGGGACAAATTACGAGCAGTACTTC.

This clone was recorded only once. The chain couples TRBV6-1 to TRBJ2-5, with a weak D call TRBD1 (5 bases). Per the germline V gene, CDR1 is MNHNS and CDR2 is SASEGT. The germline V and J ends were trimmed by 5 bases and 6 bases, with 16 bases remaining between them. The CDR3 sequence is 14 residues long. The DNA for the CDR3 is TGTGCCAGCAGTTGGTCAGGGTCCCCCAAGACCCAGTACTTC. This encodes CASSWSGSPKTQYF.

The rearrangement uses TRBV19 and TRBJ2-2; 7 bases are shared with TRBD1. This CDR3 is 15 amino acids long. J was trimmed by 5 bases and V by 3 bases; bases with no gene match: 6. Germline V gives CDR1 LNHDA, CDR2 SQIVND (reference sequence). The CDR3 is CASSMTGLGTGELFF. CDR3 DNA sequence: TGTGCCAGTAGTATGACAGGGTTAGGAACCGGGGAGCTGTTTTTT.

CDR3 sequence reads: CASRGRGQGLTEAFF. The CDR3 region has the DNA TGTGCCAGCAGGGGCAGGGGACAGGGTTTGACTGAAGCTTTCTTT. The chain couples TRBV2 to TRBJ1-1, with 9 positions matching TRBD1. This CDR3 contains 15 residues. V lost 6 bases to trimming and J lost 5 bases; unmatched junction nucleotides: 10. Germline assignment: CDR1 SNHLY and CDR2 FYNNEI. The whole variable domain, filled in from reference TRBV2 and TRBJ1-1, reads EPEVTQTPSHQVTQMGQEVILRCVPISNHLYFYWYRQILGQKVEFLVSFYNNEISEKSEIFDDQFSVERPDGSNFTLKIRSTKLEDSAMYFCASRGRGQGLTEAFFGQGTRLTVV.

This chain joins TRBV6-1 and TRBJ2-3; no firm D call. Trimming stripped 6 bases from V and 4 bases from J, with 11 bases between. The CDR3 is 13 residues long. Germline lookup yields CDR1 MNHNS and CDR2 SASEGT. This CDR3 reads CASRGPAPDTQYF. Written as DNA, the CDR3 is TGTGCCAGCAGGGGCCCTGCCCCAGATACGCAGTATTTT.

The J gene is TRBJ2-1, the V gene TRBV29-1; no reliable D call. Germline V gene lookup returns CDR1 SQVTM and CDR2 ANQGSEA. The CDR3 loop spans 13 amino acids. Trimming removed 4 bases at V and 4 bases at J, with 11 bases between. Here the CDR3 DNA reads TGCAGCGTTGCGATCAGAAGTTACAATGAGCAGTTCTTC. Its translation is CSVAIRSYNEQFF.

V and J are TRBV2 and TRBJ1-1; D not resolved. CDR3 length equals 12 residues. The V and J ends lost 8 bases and 0 bases respectively, with 7 bases between them. The germline V gene encodes CDR1 SNHLY and CDR2 FYNNEI. This chain's CDR3 is CASPSLNTEAFF. For the CDR3, the DNA is TGTGCCAGCCCTAGCTTGAACACTGAAGCTTTCTTT.

In the case of this clone: Other DNA sequences in this specimen translate into the identical CDR3. The gene calls are TRBV4-1 and TRBJ1-1, with 7 bases lining up with TRBD1. The CDR3 covers 15 residues. After removal of 2 bases from V and 4 bases from J, the junction contained 7 bases not matched to a gene. Germline V gene data show CDR1 as MGHRA and CDR2 as YSYEKL. CDR3 in amino acids: CASSQSGQPSTEAFF. DNA for the CDR3: TGCGCCAGCAGCCAATCGGGACAGCCAAGCACTGAAGCTTTCTTT.

The genes are TRBV4-2 and TRBJ1-3, with D maybe TRBD1 (6 bases). This CDR3 has 17 amino acids. Trimming took 0 bases from V and 4 from J, leaving 16 bases between them. Per the germline V gene, CDR1 is LGHNA and CDR2 is YNFKEQ. Written as DNA, the CDR3 is TGTGCCAGCAGCCAAGATCAATCGGGGGGGCGAGGAAACACCATATATTTT. This translates into CASSQDQSGGRGNTIYF.

The V call is TRBV28, the J call TRBJ2-3; TRBD2 aligns across 10 bases. V lost 6 bases and J lost 3; bases outside the gene matches: 24. This CDR3 has 21 amino acids. CDR1 and CDR2 (germline): MDHEN, SYDVKM. The CDR3 bases are TGTGCCAGCAGGGATCGGCCGGGACAGCATGCCCAGCGGGAGGGGACAGATACGCAGTATTTT. This gives the protein CASRDRPGQHAQREGTDTQYF.

This chain links TRBV19 with TRBJ1-6; 9 bases are a match to TRBD1. The CDR3 spans 14 residues. Germline V CDR1 and CDR2: LNHDA, SQIVND (reference sequence). The ends lost 5 bases at V and 9 bases at J; junction bases unmatched: 5. For the CDR3, the DNA is TGTGCCAGTAGTGCCCGGGACAGGGTTTCACCCCTCCACTTT. Encoded protein: CASSARDRVSPLHF.

The chain has TRBV5-1 and TRBJ1-6; 9 bases map to TRBD1. This CDR3 has 15 residues. After removal of 0 bases from V and 5 bases from J, the junction contained 0 bases not matched to a gene. Germline V CDR1 and CDR2: SGHRS, YFSETQ. Here the CDR3 reads CASSLGDRDNSPLHF. The CDR3 DNA sequence: TGCGCCAGCAGCTTGGGGGACAGGGATAATTCACCCCTCCACTTT.

This chain links TRBV6-5 with TRBJ2-2; 9 nucleotides agree with TRBD1. Trimming cost V 2 bases and J 6 bases; bases outside gene matches: 7. This CDR3 is 16 amino acids long. The germline V gene has CDR1 MNHEY and CDR2 SVGAGI. The CDR3 protein is CASSYGGQGRAGELFF. CDR3 DNA: TGTGCCAGCAGTTACGGGGGACAGGGTAGGGCCGGGGAGCTGTTTTTT.

The chain combines TRBV7-9 with TRBJ1-2; D unresolved. The germline V gene has CDR1 SEHNR and CDR2 FQNEAQ (reference sequence). The CDR3 totals 12 residues. V lost 5 bases and J 13 bases, leaving 17 bases between the germline ends. CDR3 loop: CASSPASFLSTF. As DNA, the CDR3 is TGTGCCAGCAGCCCTGCTAGTTTCTTGTCCACCTTC.

The rearrangement joins TRBV2 to TRBJ2-3; TRBD1 matches at 10 bases. Germline CDR1 and CDR2: SNHLY and FYNNEI. V was clipped by 4 bases and J by 5 bases; unmatched bases: 6. The CDR3 runs 15 residues. CDR3: CASSVGTGVVDTQYF. The CDR3 nucleotides read TGTGCCAGCAGTGTGGGGACAGGGGTAGTAGATACGCAGTATTTT. The full variable domain, completed using reference TRBV2 and TRBJ2-3, is EPEVTQTPSHQVTQMGQEVILRCVPISNHLYFYWYRQILGQKVEFLVSFYNNEISEKSEIFDDQFSVERPDGSNFTLKIRSTKLEDSAMYFCASSVGTGVVDTQYFGPGTRLTVL.